The clone carrying this T cell receptor beta chain was picked up many times. Stable hyperthyroidism meant no progression to ophthalmopathy within 18 months of follow-up. This record belongs to a study of Graves' ophthalmopathy and Graves' hyperthyroidism. RNA transcripts provided the template for amplifying TCR beta CDR3 regions. An opening RT-PCR round employed HTBI primers and preceded a second-round multiplex PCR. MiXCR, run by TCRdb on the multiplex PCR reads, gives a single entry per CDR3 protein. The repertoire holds fewer than 650,000 distinct CDR3 sequences, with about a fifth as singletons. The CDR3 is 14 amino acids. V lost 2 bases and J lost 4, with 11 bases in between. Germline loops: CDR1 MNHNS, CDR2 SASEGT.

The TCR comes from a woman aged 18-29 years with stable Graves' hyperthyroidism. Some clones in this sample may be carry-over from other donors' samples. Sequencing was done on a sample of peripheral blood. The chain employs TRBV6-1 and TRBJ2-5; D is possibly TRBD2 (6 bases). CDR3 residues: CASSEWTGVETQYF. CDR3 nucleotides: TGTGCCAGCAGTGAATGGACGGGGGTAGAGACCCAGTACTTC.